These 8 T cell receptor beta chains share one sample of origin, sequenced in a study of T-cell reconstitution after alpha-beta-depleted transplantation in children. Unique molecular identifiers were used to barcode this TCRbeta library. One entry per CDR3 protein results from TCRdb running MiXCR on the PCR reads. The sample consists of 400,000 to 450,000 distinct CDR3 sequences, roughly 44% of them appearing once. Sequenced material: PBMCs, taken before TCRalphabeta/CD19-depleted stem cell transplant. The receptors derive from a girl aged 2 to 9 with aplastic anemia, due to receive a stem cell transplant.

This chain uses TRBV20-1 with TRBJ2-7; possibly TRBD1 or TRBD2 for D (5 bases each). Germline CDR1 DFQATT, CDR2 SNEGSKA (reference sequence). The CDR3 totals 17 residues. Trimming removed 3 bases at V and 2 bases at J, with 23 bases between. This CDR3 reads CSARGSNATGTPYEQYF. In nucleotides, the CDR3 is TGCAGTGCTAGGGGATCTAACGCAACCGGGACCCCCTACGAGCAGTACTTC.

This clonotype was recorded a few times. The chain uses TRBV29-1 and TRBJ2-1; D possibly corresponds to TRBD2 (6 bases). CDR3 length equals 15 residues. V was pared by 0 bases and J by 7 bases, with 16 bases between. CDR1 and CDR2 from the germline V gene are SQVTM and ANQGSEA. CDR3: CSVEEASVHGNEQFF. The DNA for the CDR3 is TGCAGCGTTGAAGAGGCTAGCGTCCACGGGAATGAGCAGTTCTTC.

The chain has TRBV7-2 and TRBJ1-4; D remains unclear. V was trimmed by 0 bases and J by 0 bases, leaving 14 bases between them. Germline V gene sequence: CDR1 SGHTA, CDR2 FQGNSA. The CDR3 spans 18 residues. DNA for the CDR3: TGTGCCAGCAGCTTAGCGGGGAACCATATTACAACTAATGAAAAACTGTTTTTT. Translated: CASSLAGNHITTNEKLFF.

CDR3 in DNA: TGCGCCATCCGAGAGGGAAACACTGAAGCTTTCTTT. This encodes CAIREGNTEAFF. V gene TRBV10-2 combines with J gene TRBJ1-1; D call uncertain. CDR3 length equals 12 residues. Per the germline V gene, CDR1 is WSHSY and CDR2 is SAAADI. The V end was cut by 10 bases, the J end by 2 bases, with 11 bases between.

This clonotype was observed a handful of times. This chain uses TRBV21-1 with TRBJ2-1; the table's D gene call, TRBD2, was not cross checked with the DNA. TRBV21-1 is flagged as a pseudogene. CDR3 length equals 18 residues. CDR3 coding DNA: TGTGCCAGCAGTGGGACTAGCGGGAGGCCACCGCCGGGGGATGAGCAGTTCTTC. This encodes CASSGTSGRPPPGDEQFF.

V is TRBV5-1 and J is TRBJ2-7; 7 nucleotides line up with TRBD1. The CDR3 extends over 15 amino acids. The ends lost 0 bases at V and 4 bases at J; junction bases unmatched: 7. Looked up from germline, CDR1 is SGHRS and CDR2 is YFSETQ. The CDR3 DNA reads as TGCGCCAGCAGCTTGGGGACAGGAATGCTATACGAGCAGTACTTC. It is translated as CASSLGTGMLYEQYF.

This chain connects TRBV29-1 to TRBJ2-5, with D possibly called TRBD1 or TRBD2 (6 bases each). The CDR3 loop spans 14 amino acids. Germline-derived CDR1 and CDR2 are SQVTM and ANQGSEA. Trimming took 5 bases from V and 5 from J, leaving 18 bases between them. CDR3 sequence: CSVLRGDLGETQYF. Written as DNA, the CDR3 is TGCAGCGTTCTTAGGGGGGACCTAGGCGAGACCCAGTACTTC.

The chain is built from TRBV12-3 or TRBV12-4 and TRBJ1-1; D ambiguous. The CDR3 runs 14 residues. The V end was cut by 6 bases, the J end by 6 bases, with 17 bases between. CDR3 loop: CASRPGPSSPEAFF. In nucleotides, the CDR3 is TGTGCCAGCAGGCCCGGTCCGTCGAGCCCTGAAGCTTTCTTT.